This TCR beta chain was identified in a study of T cell changes during pregnancy in multiple sclerosis. V was shortened by 5 bases and J by 0 bases, with 10 bases between the two germline ends. The CDR3 loop spans 15 amino acids. Germline V lookup: CDR1 SGHTA, CDR2 FQGNSA. Repertoires were generated with immunoSEQ multiplex PCR, while TCRdb's copy carries only in-frame clones and drops some. The table records 71,000 or so clones, 85% to 95% of them present only once. The V call is TRBV7-2, the J call TRBJ2-2; D is unresolved. The clonotype comes from a female donor with multiple sclerosis, enrolled in a pregnancy study. The sample here was peripheral blood, taken in the third trimester of pregnancy. CDR3 coding DNA: TGTGCCAGCAGCCCATCAATCACGAACACCGGGGAGCTGTTTTTT. This translates into CASSPSITNTGELFF.